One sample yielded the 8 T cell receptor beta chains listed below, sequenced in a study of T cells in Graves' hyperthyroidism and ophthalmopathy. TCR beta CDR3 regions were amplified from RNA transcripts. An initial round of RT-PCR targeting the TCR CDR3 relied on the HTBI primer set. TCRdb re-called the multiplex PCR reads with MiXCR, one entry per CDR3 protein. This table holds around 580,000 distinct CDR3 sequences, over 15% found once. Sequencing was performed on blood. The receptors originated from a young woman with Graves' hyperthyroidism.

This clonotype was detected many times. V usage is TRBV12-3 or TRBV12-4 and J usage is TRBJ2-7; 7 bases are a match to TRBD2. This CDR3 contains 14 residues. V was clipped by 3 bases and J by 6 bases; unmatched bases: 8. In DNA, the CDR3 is TGTGCCAGCAGTTTTGGGGGGGGTCTCGCCGAGCAGTACTTC. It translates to CASSFGGGLAEQYF.

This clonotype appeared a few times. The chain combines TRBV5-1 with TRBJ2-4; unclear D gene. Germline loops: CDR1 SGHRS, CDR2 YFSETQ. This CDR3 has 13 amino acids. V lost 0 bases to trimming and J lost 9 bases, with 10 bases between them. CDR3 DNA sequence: TGCGCCAGCAGCTTGGAAGTGGGGTCCATTCAGTACTTC. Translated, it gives CASSLEVGSIQYF.

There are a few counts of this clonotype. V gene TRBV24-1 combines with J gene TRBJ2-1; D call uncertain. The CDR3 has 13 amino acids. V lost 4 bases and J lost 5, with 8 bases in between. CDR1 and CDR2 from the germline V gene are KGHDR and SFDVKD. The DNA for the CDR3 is TGTGCCACCAGTGAGGACCCAGACAATGAGCAGTTCTTC. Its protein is CATSEDPDNEQFF.

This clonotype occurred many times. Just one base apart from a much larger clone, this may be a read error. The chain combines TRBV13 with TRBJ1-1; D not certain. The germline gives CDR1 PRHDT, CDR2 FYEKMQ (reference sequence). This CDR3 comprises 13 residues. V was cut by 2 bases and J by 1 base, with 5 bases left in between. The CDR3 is CASSLQRNTEAFF. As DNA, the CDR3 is TGTGCCAGCAGCTTACAGCGGAACACTGAAGCTTTCTTT.

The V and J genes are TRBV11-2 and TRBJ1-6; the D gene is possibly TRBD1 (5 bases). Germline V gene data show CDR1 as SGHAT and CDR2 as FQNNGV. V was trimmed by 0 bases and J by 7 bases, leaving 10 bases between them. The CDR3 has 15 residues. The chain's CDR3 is CASSLDNGTNSPLHF. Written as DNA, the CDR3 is TGTGCCAGCAGCTTAGATAACGGGACGAATTCACCCCTCCACTTT.

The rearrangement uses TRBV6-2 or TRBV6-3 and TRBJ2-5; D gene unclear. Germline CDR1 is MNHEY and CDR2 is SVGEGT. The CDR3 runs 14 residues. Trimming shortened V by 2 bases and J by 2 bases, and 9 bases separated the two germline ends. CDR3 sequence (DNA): TGTGCCAGCAGTTACCCCAGAGTTCAAGAGACCCAGTACTTC. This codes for CASSYPRVQETQYF.

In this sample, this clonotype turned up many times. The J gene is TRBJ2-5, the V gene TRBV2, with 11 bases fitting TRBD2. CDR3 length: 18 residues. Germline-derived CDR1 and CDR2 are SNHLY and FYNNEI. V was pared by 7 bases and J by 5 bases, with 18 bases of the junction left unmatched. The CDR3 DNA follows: TGTGCCAGCACCCTGAAACTAGCGGGAGTCGGTTATTCGGAGACCCAGTACTTC. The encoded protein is CASTLKLAGVGYSETQYF.

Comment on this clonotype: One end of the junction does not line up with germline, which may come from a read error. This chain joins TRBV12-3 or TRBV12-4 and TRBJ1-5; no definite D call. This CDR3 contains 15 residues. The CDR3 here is CASSSGIYSNQLQHF. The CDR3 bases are TGTGCCAGCAGTTCAGGAATTTATAGCAATCAGCTCCAGCATTTT.